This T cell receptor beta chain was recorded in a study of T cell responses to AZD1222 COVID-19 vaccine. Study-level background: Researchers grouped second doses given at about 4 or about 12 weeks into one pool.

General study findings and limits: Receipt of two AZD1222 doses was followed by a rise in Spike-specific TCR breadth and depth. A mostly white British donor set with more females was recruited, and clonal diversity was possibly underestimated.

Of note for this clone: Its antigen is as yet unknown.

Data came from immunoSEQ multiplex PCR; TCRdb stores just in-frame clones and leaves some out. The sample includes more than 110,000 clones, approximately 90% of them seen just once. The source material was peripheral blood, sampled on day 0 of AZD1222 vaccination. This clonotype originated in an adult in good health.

The CDR3 here is CAISESNRNQPQHF. CDR3 coding DNA: TGTGCCATCAGTGAGTCAAACAGGAATCAGCCCCAGCATTTT. This chain uses TRBV10-3 with TRBJ1-5; perhaps TRBD1 as D (5 bases). The CDR3 runs 14 residues. Germline V gene data show CDR1 as ENHRY and CDR2 as SYGVKD. The germline V and J ends were trimmed by 0 bases and 4 bases, with 7 bases remaining between them.